Each of the 4 T cell receptor beta chains below was sequenced from the same sample in a study of regulatory T cells in long-lasting Graves disease. Time point described: newly diagnosed GD, antithyroid drugs for less than 3 months. The TCR library used RNA extracted from PBMCs. Researchers made TCR beta libraries by using iRepertoire HTBI primers and running Arm-PCR on CDR3 regions. TCRdb redid the calling of the multiplex PCR reads with MiXCR, one entry per CDR3 protein. The table has fewer than 550,000 distinct CDR3 sequences, around 16% seen once. The sample also formed part of further work on T cells in Graves' hyperthyroidism and ophthalmopathy.

The input for sequencing was peripheral blood mononuclear cells (PBMCs), taken at new diagnosis, from a patient treated with antithyroid drugs. These receptors were taken from a woman aged 35-65 years with Graves disease.

The V gene is TRBV4-1, the J gene TRBJ2-3; the match to TRBD1 covers 10 bases. Near its end, the DNA agrees better with TRBJ2-5, so the J call may be wrong. Germline loops: CDR1 MGHRA, CDR2 YSYEKL. This CDR3 is built from 17 residues. This chain's CDR3 is CASTQGSGTGAVETQYF. The DNA of the CDR3 is TGCGCCAGCACCCAGGGGTCCGGGACAGGGGCTGTCGAGACCCAGTACTTC.

This clonotype appeared many times. The gene calls are TRBV20-1 and TRBJ1-5; perhaps TRBD1 as D (5 bases). Germline V CDR1 and CDR2: DFQATT, SNEGSKA (reference sequence). The CDR3 is made up of 13 amino acids. With 5 bases removed from V and 4 bases from J, the gap between germline ends came to 12 bases. CDR3 residues: CSAQSDRNQPQHF. The DNA of the CDR3 is TGCAGTGCTCAGAGTGACAGAAATCAGCCCCAGCATTTT.

The chain uses TRBV20-1 and TRBJ1-1; 7 positions match TRBD1. Per the germline V gene, CDR1 is DFQATT and CDR2 is SNEGSKA (reference sequence). This CDR3 has 14 residues. V trimming: 6 bases; J trimming: 1 base; junction bases outside the gene matches: 8. The CDR3 nucleotides read TGCAGTGCCGTCCAGGGGGATCGGAACACTGAAGCTTTCTTT. Translation gives CSAVQGDRNTEAFF.

This clonotype was counted at least ten times. The chain uses TRBV30 and TRBJ1-4, with 9 bases identical to TRBD1. Germline V gene lookup returns CDR1 GTSNPN and CDR2 SVGIG (reference sequence). J lost 10 bases, V lost 5 bases, and 5 bases had no gene match. This CDR3 contains 12 residues. As DNA, the CDR3 is TGTGCCTGGCGGGACAGGGAGGGAAAACTGTTTTTT. Amino acids: CAWRDREGKLFF. Using reference TRBV30 and TRBJ1-4 for the parts outside the CDR3, the full variable domain is SQTIHQWPATLVQPVGSPLSLECTVEGTSNPNLYWYRQAAGRGLQLLFYSVGIGQISSEVPQNLSASRPQDRQFILSSKKLLLSDSGFYLCAWRDREGKLFFGSGTQLSVL.